This T cell receptor beta chain was identified during a study of regulatory T cells in long-lasting Graves disease. The overall study: Graves' disease counted as persistent after over 5 years of antithyroid drugs with positive TSH receptor antibodies.

The study's findings and limits: New patients shared 966 public clonotypes, fewer than the roughly 2,500 shared by persistent patients. Persistent cases favored TRBV28, TRBJ1-2 and TRBJ2-5. Analysis covered peripheral blood alone, not thyroid tissue.

This clonotype occurred many times. Its antigen is not identified. Arm-PCR of CDR3 regions and iRepertoire HTBI primers were the basis on which TCR beta libraries were built. TCRdb used MiXCR to reprocess the multiplex PCR reads, holding one entry per CDR3 protein. The sample includes some 280,000 distinct CDR3 sequences, roughly a fifth of them seen just once. Germline loops: CDR1 SGHTS, CDR2 YDEGEE. After removal of 5 bases from V and 8 bases from J, the junction contained 6 bases not matched to a gene. This CDR3 has 13 amino acids. Time point in this sample: persistent/refractory GD, antithyroid drugs over 5 years with positive TRAb. The TCR library was made from RNA extracted from PBMCs.

The chain combines TRBV5-8 with TRBJ1-2; 10 bases fit TRBD1. The origin of this receptor is a female donor with Graves disease. This specimen consisted of peripheral blood mononuclear cells (PBMCs), obtained when the disease was refractory, from a patient treated with antithyroid drugs. The CDR3 DNA sequence: TGTGCCAGCAGGGACAGGGGGACGATGGGCTACACCTTC. The encoded protein is CASRDRGTMGYTF.